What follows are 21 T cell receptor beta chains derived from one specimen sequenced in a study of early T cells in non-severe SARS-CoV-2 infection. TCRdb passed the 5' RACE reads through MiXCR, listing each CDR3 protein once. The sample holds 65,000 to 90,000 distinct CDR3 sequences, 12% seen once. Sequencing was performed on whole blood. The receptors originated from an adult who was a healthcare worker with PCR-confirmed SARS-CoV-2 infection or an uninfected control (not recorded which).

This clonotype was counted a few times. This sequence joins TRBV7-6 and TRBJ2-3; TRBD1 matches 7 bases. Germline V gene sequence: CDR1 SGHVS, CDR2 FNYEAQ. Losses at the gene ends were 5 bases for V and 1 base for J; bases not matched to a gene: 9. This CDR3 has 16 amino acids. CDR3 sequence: CASSQFGQGGTDTQYF. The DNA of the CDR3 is TGTGCCAGCAGCCAGTTCGGGCAGGGGGGCACAGATACGCAGTATTTT. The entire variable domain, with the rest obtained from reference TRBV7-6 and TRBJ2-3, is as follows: GAGVSQSPRYKVTKRGQDVALRCDPISGHVSLYWYRQALGQGPEFLTYFNYEAQQDKSGLPNDRFSAERPEGSISTLTIQRTEQRDSAMYRCASSQFGQGGTDTQYFGPGTRLTVL.

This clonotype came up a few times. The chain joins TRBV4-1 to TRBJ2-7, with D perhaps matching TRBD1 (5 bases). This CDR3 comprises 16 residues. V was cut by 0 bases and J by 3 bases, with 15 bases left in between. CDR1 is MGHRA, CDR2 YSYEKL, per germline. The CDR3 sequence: CASSQDFPGHLYEQYF. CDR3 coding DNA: TGCGCCAGCAGCCAAGATTTTCCAGGGCATCTCTACGAGCAGTACTTC.

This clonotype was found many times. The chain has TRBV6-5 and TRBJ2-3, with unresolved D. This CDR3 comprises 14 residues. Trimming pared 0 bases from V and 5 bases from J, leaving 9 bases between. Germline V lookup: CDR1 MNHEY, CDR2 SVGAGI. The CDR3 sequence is CASSYSYGRDTQYF. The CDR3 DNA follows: TGTGCCAGCAGTTACTCGTATGGACGAGATACGCAGTATTTT.

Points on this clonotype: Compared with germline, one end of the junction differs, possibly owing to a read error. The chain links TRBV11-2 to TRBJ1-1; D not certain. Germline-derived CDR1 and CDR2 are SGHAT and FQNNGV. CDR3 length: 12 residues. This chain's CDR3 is CASSLTFGEVFF. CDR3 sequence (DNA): TGTGCCAGCAGCTTGACATTCGGGGAAGTTTTCTTT.

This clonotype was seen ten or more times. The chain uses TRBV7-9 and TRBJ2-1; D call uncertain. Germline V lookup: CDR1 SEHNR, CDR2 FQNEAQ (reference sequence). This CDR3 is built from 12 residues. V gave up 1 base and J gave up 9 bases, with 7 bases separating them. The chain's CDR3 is CASSLDIGEQFF. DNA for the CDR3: TGTGCCAGCAGCTTAGATATCGGTGAGCAGTTCTTC.

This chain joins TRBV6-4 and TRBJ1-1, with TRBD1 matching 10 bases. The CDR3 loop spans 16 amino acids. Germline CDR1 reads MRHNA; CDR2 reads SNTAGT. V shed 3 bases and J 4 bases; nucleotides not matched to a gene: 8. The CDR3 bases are TGTGCCAGCAGTGAGACAGGGGGCGCGGGTGGCACTGAAGCTTTCTTT. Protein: CASSETGGAGGTEAFF.

The CDR3 nucleotides are TGCGCCAGCAGCTTGCCGGAAGTAGAGACCCAGTACTTC. Protein: CASSLPEVETQYF. This chain links TRBV5-1 with TRBJ2-5; D gene unclear. V was clipped by 1 base and J by 4 bases, with 8 bases between them. Germline-derived CDR1 and CDR2 are SGHRS and YFSETQ. This CDR3 has 13 residues.

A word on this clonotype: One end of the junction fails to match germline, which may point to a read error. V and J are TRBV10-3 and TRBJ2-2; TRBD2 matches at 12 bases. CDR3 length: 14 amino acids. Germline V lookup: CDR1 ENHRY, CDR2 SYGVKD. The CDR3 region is CATRTSGNAGELFF. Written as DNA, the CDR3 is TGTGCCACTAGGACTAGCGGGAACGCCGGGGAGCTGTTTTTT.

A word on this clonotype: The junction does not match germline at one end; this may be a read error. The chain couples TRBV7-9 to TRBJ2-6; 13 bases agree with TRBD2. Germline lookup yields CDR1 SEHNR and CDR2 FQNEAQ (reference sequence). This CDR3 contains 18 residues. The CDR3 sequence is CASTRGTSGKAGANVLIF. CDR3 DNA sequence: TGTGCCAGCACCCGTGGGACTAGCGGGAAAGCTGGGGCCAACGTCCTGATTTTC.

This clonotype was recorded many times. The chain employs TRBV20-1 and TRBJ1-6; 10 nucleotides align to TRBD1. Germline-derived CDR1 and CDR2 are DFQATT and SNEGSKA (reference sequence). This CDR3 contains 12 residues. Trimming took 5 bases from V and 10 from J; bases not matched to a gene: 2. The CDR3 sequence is CSAGTGDSPLHF. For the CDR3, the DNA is TGCAGTGCTGGGACAGGGGACTCACCCCTCCACTTT.

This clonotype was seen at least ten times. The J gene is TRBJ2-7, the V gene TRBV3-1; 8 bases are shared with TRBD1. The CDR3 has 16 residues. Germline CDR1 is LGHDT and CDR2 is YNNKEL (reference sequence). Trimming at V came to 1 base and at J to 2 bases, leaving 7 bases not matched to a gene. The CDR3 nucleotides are TGTGCCAGCAGCCAAGCCACAGGGGGAAGCGCCTACGAGCAGTACTTC. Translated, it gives CASSQATGGSAYEQYF.

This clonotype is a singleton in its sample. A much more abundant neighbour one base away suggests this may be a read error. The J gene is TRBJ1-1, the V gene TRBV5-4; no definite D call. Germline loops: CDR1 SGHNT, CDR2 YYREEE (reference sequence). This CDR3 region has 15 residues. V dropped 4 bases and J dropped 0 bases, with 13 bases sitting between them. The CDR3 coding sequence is TGTGCCAGCAGCCCGAACGGAGGGCTGAACACTGAAGCTTTCTTT. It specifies CASSPNGGLNTEAFF.

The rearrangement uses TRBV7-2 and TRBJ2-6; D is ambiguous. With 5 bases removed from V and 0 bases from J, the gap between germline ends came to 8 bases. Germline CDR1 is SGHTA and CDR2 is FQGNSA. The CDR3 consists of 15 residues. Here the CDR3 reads CASSPRTSGANVLTF. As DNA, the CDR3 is TGTGCCAGCAGCCCGAGGACCTCTGGGGCCAACGTCCTGACTTTC.

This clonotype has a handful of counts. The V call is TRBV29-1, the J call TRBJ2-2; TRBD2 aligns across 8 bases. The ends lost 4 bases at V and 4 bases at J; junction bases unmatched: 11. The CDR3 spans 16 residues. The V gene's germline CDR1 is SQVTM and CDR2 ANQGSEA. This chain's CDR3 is CSVAGFTSGATGELFF. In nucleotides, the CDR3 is TGCAGCGTTGCGGGGTTCACTAGCGGAGCCACCGGGGAGCTGTTTTTT.

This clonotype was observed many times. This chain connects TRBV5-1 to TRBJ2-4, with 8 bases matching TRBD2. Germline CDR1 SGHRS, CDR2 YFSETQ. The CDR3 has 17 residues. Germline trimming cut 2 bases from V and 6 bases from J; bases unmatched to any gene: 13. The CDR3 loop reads CASSFDPLAGGGNIQYF. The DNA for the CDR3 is TGCGCCAGCAGCTTCGATCCCTTGGCGGGAGGTGGAAACATTCAGTACTTC. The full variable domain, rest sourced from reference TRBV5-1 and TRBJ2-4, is KAGVTQTPRYLIKTRGQQVTLSCSPISGHRSVSWYQQTPGQGLQFLFEYFSETQRNKGNFPGRFSGRQFSNSRSEMNVSTLELGDSALYLCASSFDPLAGGGNIQYFGAGTRLSVL.

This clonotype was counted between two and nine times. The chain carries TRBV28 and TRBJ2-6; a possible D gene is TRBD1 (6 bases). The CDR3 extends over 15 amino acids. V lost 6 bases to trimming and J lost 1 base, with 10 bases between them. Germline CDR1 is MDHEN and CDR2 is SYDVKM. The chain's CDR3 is CASRPRGSGANVLTF. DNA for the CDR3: TGTGCCAGCAGGCCCAGGGGATCTGGGGCCAACGTCCTGACTTTC.

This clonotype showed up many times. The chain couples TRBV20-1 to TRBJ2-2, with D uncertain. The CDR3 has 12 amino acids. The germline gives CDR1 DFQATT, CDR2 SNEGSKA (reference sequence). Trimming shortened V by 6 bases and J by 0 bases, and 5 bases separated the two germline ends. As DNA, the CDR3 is TGCAGTGCAAAAACGAACACCGGGGAGCTGTTTTTT. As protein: CSAKTNTGELFF.

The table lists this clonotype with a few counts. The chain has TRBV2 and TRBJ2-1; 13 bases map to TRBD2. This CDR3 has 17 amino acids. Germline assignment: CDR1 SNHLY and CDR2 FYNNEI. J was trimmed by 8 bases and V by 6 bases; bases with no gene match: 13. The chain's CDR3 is CASRAPAGTSGMHEQFF. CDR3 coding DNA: TGTGCCAGCAGAGCCCCAGCCGGGACTAGCGGGATGCATGAGCAGTTCTTC. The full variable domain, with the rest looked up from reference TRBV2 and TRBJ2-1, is EPEVTQTPSHQVTQMGQEVILRCVPISNHLYFYWYRQILGQKVEFLVSFYNNEISEKSEIFDDQFSVERPDGSNFTLKIRSTKLEDSAMYFCASRAPAGTSGMHEQFFGPGTRLTVL.

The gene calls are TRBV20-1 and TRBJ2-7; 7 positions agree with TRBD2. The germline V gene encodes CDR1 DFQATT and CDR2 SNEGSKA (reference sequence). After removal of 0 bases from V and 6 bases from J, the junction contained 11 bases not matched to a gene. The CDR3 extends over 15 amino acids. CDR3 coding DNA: TGCAGTGCTAGAGATATAGGGAATACGGGAGGCGAGCAGTACTTC. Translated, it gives CSARDIGNTGGEQYF.

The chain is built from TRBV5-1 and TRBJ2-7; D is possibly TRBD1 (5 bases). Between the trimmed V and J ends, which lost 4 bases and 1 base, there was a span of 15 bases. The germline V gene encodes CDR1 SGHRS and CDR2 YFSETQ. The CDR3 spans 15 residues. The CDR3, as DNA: TGCGCCAGCAGCCGCCTATTCGACAGTTCCTACGAGCAGTACTTC. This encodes CASSRLFDSSYEQYF.

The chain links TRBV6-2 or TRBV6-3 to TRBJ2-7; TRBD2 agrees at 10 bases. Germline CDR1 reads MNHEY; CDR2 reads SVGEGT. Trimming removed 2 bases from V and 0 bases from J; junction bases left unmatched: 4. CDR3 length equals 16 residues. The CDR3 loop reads CASSYVSGRSSYEQYF. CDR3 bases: TGTGCCAGCAGTTACGTTAGCGGGAGGAGCTCCTACGAGCAGTACTTC.